This record concerns one T cell receptor beta chain sequence. CDR3 size: 12 residues. The data belong to a study of T cells expressing NK-cell markers. Study-level background: CD3+CD56+NKG2C+, CD3+CD56+NKG2C- and CD3+CD56-NKG2C+ T cells, once sorted, supplied the TCR beta repertoires.

Researchers built TCR beta cDNA using 5'RACE template switching with UMIs. TCRdb re-called the 5' RACE reads and gives one entry per CDR3 protein, without DNA. The sample table includes some 600,000 distinct CDR3 sequences. The specimen sequenced was blood T cells: a sorted CD56 or NKG2C T cell subset, CD4+ or CD8+ T cells, or bulk PBMC T cells (not recorded which). This receptor was taken from a young man in good health. This chain joins TRBV12-3 or TRBV12-4 and TRBJ2-1; TCRdb picks TRBD1, but there is no DNA to check that call. The CDR3 reads CASPIPGGEQFF.